The sequence of this T cell receptor (beta chain) was determined in a study of blood T cell repertoires in COVID-19. Overall study: There were acute and convalescent COVID-19 samples, and they came from the United States, Italy and Spain.

Libraries were prepared by immunoSEQ multiplex PCR; TCRdb keeps only in-frame clonotypes and omits some of them. The sample yields around 140,000 clones, roughly 89% seen once. V gave up 3 bases and J gave up 2 bases; unmatched junction bases: 6. The CDR3 has 16 residues. CDR1 is SEHNR and CDR2 is FQNEAQ in the germline V gene (reference sequence). V gene TRBV7-9 combines with J gene TRBJ1-1; 10 nucleotides match TRBD1. Sequencing was carried out using peripheral blood. The receptor was derived from a woman in her 50s with active or convalescent COVID-19. This chain's CDR3 is CASSFGTGDLNTEAFF. CDR3 bases: TGTGCCAGCAGCTTCGGGACAGGGGATTTAAACACTGAAGCTTTCTTT.